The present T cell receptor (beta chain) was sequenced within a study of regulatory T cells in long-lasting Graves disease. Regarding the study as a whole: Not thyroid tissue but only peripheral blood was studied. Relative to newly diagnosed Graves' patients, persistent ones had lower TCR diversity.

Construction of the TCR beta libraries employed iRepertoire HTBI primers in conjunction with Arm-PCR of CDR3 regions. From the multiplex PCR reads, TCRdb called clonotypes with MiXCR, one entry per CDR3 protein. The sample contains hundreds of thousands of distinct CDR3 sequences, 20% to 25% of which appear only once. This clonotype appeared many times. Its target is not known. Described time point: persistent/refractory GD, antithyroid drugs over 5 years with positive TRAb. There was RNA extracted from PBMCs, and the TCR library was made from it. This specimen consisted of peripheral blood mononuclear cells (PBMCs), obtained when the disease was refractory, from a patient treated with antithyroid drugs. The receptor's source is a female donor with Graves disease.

CDR3 coding DNA: TGTGCCAGCTACTTATCCGTCGGAAGTGAAGCTTTCTTT. Translation gives CASYLSVGSEAFF. The rearrangement joins TRBV2 to TRBJ1-1; D is unclear. V lost 8 bases and J lost 7, with 17 bases in between. CDR1 and CDR2 (germline): SNHLY, FYNNEI. This CDR3 is 13 amino acids long. Supplemented by reference TRBV2 and TRBJ1-1, the full variable domain reads EPEVTQTPSHQVTQMGQEVILRCVPISNHLYFYWYRQILGQKVEFLVSFYNNEISEKSEIFDDQFSVERPDGSNFTLKIRSTKLEDSAMYFCASYLSVGSEAFFGQGTRLTVV.